This TCR beta chain was sequenced in a study of blood T cell repertoires in COVID-19 (dated by TCRdb to about 2020). In terms of the full investigation: Samples covering the acute and convalescent phases of COVID-19 were provided by collaborators in the United States, Italy and Spain. The prospective study material was composed of cDNA or gDNA derived from T cells, B-cell-depleted T cells, or PBMCs. Deeply sampled blood TCRbeta repertoires from subjects exposed to, actively infected with, or recovered from COVID-19 were included in the dataset. The repertoires were released in a freely available public database meant as a resource for research on the immune response to SARS-CoV-2. Samples were obtained from the ongoing ImmuneRACE study (first 160 participants) and from roughly 1,300 subjects provided by 6 global collaborators. A de-identified subject ID, COVID-19 status, age in years and sex were almost always included in the sample metadata. HLA class I and class II types, where available, came from metadata supplied by the sample provider rather than from assay-based typing. What the research found in general, with its limitations: How much clinical and demographic metadata was included differed by source and by participant, and the metadata was provided uncurated.

Remarks on this clone: The antigen it binds to is not known. It has no much larger one-base neighbor in the sample; base qualities were not kept.

TCRbeta CDR3 regions were amplified from genomic DNA by means of the immunoSEQ Assay, a bias-controlled multiplex PCR. In the original analysis: The number of nucleated cells in each sample was estimated from the amplification of reference gene primers within the assay. To quantify the absolute abundance of each unique TCRbeta CDR3 rearrangement, sequence reads were collapsed and filtered. For each sample, productive Simpson clonality was calculated as the square root of Simpson's diversity index over productive rearrangements. Sourced from immuneACCESS, this table was stored by TCRdb with only in-frame sequences that have V and J called. A share of the clones is absent; for the studies checked, an unresolved V gene accounts for under half, and the remainder has no known explanation. That table is the source of V, J and clone size, and D and trimming were worked out from the DNA. For this sample there are about 40,000 clones; over 75% appear just once. The ten biggest clones cover 42% of the sample.

CDR1 and CDR2 (GTSNPN, SVGIG) derive from the germline V gene (reference sequence). The CDR3 goes from the cysteine to the phenylalanine over 15 residues. Only CDR3 DNA remains: 45 bases, in frame from the first base. V is trimmed back by 2 bases and J by 5 bases, and the junction contains 9 bases that no gene match accounts for. Whole blood was collected in K2EDTA tubes by collaborating institutions according to the institutions' own protocols. Collaborator samples were shipped for TCRbeta analysis as frozen whole blood, isolated PBMCs, or DNA extracted from either sample type. Material for sequencing was peripheral blood. This TCR came from a human donor in a cohort sampled during active or convalescent COVID-19. The donor label of this sample is uncertain. The V and J genes are TRBV30 and TRBJ2-1, and 7 junctional nucleotides match TRBD1. The CDR3 reads as follows: CAWSLGQGDDNEQFF. The sequenced DNA is TGTGCCTGGAGTTTAGGGCAGGGGGACGACAATGAGCAGTTCTTC.